Given below is one T cell receptor beta chain in context. The entry originates in a study of blood T cell repertoires in COVID-19. About the research overall: Specimens from acute and convalescent COVID-19 originated in the United States, Italy and Spain. Sources were T cells, B-cell-depleted T cells, or PBMCs; the material itself was cDNA or gDNA.

The CDR3 is made up of 17 amino acids. In germline, CDR1 is MDHEN, CDR2 SYDVKM. The V end was cut by 4 bases, the J end by 6 bases, with 22 bases between. As handled by the study authors: Reference gene primer amplification yielded estimated nucleated cell counts. Using immunoSEQ multiplex PCR, the repertoire was profiled, and TCRdb retains in-frame clones only, with some absent. Clone size and the V and J calls come from that table; the DNA yielded D and trimming. Here the sample spans about 190,000 clones, around 85% being singletons. The sequence was collected from a man in his forties or fifties who had recovered from COVID-19. The specimen sequenced was peripheral blood. The rearrangement uses TRBV28 and TRBJ2-1, with D tentatively TRBD2 (6 bases). The CDR3 protein is CASSSTYRLVRINEQFF. In DNA, the CDR3 is TGTGCCAGCAGTTCGACATATAGACTAGTTAGGATCAATGAGCAGTTCTTC.